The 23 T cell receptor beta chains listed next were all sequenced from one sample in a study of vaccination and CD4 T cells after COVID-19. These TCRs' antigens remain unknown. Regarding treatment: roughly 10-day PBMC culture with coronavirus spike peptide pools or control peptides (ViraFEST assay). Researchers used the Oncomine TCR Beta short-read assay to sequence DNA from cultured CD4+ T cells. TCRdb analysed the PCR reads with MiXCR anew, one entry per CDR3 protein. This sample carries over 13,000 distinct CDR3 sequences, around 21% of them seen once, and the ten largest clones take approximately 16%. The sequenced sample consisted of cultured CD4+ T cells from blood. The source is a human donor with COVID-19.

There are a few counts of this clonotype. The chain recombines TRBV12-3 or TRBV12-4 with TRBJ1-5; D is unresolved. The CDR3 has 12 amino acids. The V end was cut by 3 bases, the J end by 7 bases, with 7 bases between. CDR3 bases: TGTGCCAGCAGTTTGTCCGGACAGCCCCAGCATTTT. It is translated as CASSLSGQPQHF.

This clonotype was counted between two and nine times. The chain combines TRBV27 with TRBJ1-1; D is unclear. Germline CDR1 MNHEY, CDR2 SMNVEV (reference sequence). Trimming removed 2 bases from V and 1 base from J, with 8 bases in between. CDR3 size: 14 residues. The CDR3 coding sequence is TGTGCCAGCAGTTTAAGGTTAGGGAACACTGAAGCTTTCTTT. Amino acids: CASSLRLGNTEAFF.

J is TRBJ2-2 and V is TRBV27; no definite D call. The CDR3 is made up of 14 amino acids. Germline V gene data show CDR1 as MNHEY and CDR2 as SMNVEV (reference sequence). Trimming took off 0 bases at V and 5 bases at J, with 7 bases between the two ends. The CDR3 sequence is CASSLSWGTGELFF. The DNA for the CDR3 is TGTGCCAGCAGTTTATCATGGGGAACCGGGGAGCTGTTTTTT.

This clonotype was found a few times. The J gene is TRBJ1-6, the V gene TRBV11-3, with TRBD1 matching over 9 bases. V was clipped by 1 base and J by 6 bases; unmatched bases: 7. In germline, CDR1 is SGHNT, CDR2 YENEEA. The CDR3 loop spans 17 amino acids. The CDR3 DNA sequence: TGTGCCAGCAGCTTAGTAGGGGGACAGGGATTTAATTCACCCCTCCACTTT. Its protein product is CASSLVGGQGFNSPLHF.

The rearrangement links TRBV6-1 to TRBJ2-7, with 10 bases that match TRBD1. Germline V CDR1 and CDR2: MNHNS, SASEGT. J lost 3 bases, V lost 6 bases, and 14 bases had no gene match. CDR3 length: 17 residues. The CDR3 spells CASSRGQGESLGYEQYF. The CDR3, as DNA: TGTGCCAGCAGCCGCGGACAGGGGGAGTCATTAGGCTACGAGCAGTACTTC.

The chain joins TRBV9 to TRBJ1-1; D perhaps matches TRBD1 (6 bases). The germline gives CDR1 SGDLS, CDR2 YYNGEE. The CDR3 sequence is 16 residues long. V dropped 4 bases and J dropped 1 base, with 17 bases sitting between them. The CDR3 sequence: CASSQGGGQGNTEAFF. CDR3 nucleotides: TGTGCCAGCAGCCAAGGAGGGGGACAAGGGAACACTGAAGCTTTCTTT.

For the CDR3, the DNA is TGTGCCAGCAGTTTGGGCAAGGGTATTTATGCTTTCTTT. Amino acids: CASSLGKGIYAFF. The V gene is TRBV12-3 or TRBV12-4, the J gene TRBJ1-1; D remains unclear. Trimming cost V 3 bases and J 11 bases, with 16 bases left between them. The length of the CDR3 is 13 residues.

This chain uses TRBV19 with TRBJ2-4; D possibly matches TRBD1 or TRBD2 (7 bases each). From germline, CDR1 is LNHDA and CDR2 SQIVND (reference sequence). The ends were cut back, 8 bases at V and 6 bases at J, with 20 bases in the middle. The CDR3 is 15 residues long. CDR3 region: CASVQGGATTNIQYF. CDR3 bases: TGTGCCAGTGTTCAGGGGGGGGCAACGACAAACATTCAGTACTTC.

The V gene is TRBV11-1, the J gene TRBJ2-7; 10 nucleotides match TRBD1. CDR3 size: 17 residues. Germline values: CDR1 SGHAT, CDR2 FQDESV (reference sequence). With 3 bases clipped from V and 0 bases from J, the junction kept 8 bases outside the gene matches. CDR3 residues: CASSLVTGGLFSYEQYF. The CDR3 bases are TGTGCCAGCAGCTTGGTGACAGGGGGCCTCTTCTCCTACGAGCAGTACTTC.

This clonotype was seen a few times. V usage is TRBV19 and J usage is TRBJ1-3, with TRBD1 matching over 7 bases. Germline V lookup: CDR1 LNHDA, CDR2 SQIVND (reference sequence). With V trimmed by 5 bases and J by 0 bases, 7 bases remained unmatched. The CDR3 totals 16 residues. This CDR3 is CASSPFDRDSGNTIYF. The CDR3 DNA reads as TGTGCCAGTAGTCCATTTGACAGGGACTCTGGAAACACCATATATTTT.

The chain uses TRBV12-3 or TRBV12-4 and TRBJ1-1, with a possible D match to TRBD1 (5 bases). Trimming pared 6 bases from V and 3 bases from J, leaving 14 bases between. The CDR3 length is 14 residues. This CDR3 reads CASRSGVRYTEAFF. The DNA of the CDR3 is TGTGCCAGCAGGTCGGGGGTGAGGTACACTGAAGCTTTCTTT.

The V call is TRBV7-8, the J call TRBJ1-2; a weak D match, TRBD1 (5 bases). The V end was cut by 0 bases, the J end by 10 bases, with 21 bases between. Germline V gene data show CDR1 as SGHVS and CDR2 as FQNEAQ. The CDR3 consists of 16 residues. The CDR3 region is CASSLASAGKNRAYTF. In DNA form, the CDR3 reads TGTGCCAGCAGCTTAGCGTCCGCAGGGAAAAATAGGGCCTACACCTTC.

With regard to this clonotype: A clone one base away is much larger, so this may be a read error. CDR3 residues: CSASNPTDRLDQEAQYF. For the CDR3, the DNA is TGCAGTGCTAGTAATCCGACCGACAGGCTCGACCAAGAGGCCCAGTACTTC. The chain recombines TRBV20-1 with TRBJ2-5, with D perhaps matching TRBD1 (6 bases). The CDR3 is 17 residues long. CDR1 DFQATT and CDR2 SNEGSKA come from the germline V gene (reference sequence).

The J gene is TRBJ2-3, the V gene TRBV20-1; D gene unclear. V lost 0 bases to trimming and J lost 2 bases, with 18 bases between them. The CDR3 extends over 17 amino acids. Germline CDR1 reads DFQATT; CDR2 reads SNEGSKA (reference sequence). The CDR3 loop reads CSARDKRQQTYTDTQYF. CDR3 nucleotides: TGCAGTGCTAGAGATAAGCGTCAACAGACTTACACAGATACGCAGTATTTT.

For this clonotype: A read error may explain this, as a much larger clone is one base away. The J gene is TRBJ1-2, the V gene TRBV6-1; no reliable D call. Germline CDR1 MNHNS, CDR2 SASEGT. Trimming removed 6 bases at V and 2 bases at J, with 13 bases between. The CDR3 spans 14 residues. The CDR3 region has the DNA TGTGCCAGCAGACGCCTGGAACGGAACTATGGCTACACCTTC. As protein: CASRRLERNYGYTF.

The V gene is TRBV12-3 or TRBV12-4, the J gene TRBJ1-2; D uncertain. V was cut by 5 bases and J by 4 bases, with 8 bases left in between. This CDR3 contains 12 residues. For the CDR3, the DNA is TGTGCCAGCAGTCCCCGCGGCTATGGCTACACCTTC. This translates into CASSPRGYGYTF.

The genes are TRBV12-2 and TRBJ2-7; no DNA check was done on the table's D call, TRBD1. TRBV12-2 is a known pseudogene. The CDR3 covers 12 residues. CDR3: CASRRPGDEQYF. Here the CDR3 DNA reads TGTGCAAGTCGACGACCGGGGGACGAGCAGTACTTC.

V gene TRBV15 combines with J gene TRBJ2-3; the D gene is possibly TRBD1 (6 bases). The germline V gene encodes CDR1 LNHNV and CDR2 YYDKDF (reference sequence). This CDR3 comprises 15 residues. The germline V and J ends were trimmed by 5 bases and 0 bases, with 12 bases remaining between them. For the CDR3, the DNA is TGTGCCACCAGCCTCGGCGGACAGAGCACAGATACGCAGTATTTT. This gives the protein CATSLGGQSTDTQYF.

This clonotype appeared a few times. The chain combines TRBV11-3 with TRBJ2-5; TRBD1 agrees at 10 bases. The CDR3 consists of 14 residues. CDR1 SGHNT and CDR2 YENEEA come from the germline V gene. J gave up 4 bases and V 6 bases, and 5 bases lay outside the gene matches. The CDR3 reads CASSLGQGGETQYF. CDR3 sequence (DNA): TGTGCCAGCAGTCTTGGACAGGGGGGAGAGACCCAGTACTTC.

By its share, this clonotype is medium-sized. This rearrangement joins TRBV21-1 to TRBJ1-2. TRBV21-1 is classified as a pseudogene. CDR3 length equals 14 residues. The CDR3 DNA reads TGTGCCAGCAGCCTGGAGGGGCAAGACTATGGCTACACCTTC. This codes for CASSLEGQDYGYTF.

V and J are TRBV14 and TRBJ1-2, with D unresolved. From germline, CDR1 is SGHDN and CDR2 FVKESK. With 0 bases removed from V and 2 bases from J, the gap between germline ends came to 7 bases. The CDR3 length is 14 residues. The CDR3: CASSQDWENYGYTF. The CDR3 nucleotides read TGTGCCAGCAGCCAAGATTGGGAGAACTATGGCTACACCTTC.

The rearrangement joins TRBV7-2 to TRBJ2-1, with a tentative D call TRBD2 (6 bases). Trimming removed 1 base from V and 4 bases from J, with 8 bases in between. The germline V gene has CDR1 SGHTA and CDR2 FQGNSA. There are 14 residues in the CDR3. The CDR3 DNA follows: TGTGCCAGCAGCTTAGTGGGGACTTACAATGAGCAGTTCTTC. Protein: CASSLVGTYNEQFF.

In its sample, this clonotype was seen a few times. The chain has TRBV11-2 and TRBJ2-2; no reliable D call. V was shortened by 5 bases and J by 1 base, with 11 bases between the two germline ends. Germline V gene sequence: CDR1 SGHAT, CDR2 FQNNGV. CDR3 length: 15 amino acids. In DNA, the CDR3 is TGTGCCAGCAGCCCAAGGTGGGGGAACACCGGGGAGCTGTTTTTT. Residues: CASSPRWGNTGELFF. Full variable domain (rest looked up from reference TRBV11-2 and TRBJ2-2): EAGVAQSPRYKIIEKRQSVAFWCNPISGHATLYWYQQILGQGPKLLIQFQNNGVVDDSQLPKDRFSAERLKGVDSTLKIQPAKLEDSAVYLCASSPRWGNTGELFFGEGSRLTVL.